Presented here are 23 T cell receptor beta chains from one specimen sequenced in a study of blood T cell repertoires in COVID-19. Using immunoSEQ multiplex PCR, the repertoire was profiled, and TCRdb retains in-frame clones only, with some absent. The sample lists a few hundred thousand clones; roughly 88% were seen once. Sequencing was carried out using peripheral blood. The receptors were sampled from a woman under 40 with active or convalescent COVID-19.

The V call is TRBV10-1, the J call TRBJ1-6, with TRBD1 matching over 8 bases. The CDR3 is 16 amino acids. CDR1 is WNHNN, CDR2 SYGVQD, per germline (reference sequence). Trimming at V came to 3 bases and at J to 8 bases, leaving 9 bases not matched to a gene. CDR3 sequence (DNA): TGCGCCAGCAGTGACCCGGGCCAGGGGGCCGATTCACCCCTCCACTTT. This encodes CASSDPGQGADSPLHF.

The chain links TRBV27 to TRBJ1-5; 8 positions match TRBD1. Trimming took 3 bases from V and 7 from J; bases not matched to a gene: 5. This CDR3 region has 14 residues. The germline CDR1 and CDR2 sequences are MNHEY and SMNVEV (reference sequence). CDR3 in amino acids: CASSFSTGVQPQHF. DNA of the CDR3: TGTGCCAGCAGTTTTTCGACAGGGGTACAGCCCCAGCATTTT.

The chain couples TRBV19 to TRBJ2-3; D ambiguous. The CDR3 has 13 amino acids. V gave up 5 bases and J gave up 2 bases, with 8 bases separating them. Per germline, CDR1 LNHDA and CDR2 SQIVND (reference sequence). The CDR3 DNA is TGTGCCAGTAGTGAACAGTCCACAGATACGCAGTATTTT. Amino acid sequence: CASSEQSTDTQYF.

This clone has only a few counts. The chain combines TRBV5-1 with TRBJ2-5, with 11 bases aligning to TRBD2. The CDR3 contains 16 residues. The germline CDR1 and CDR2 sequences are SGHRS and YFSETQ. The trim removed 0 bases at V and 2 bases at J, leaving 3 bases unmatched. Here the CDR3 reads CASSLAASGGQETQYF. CDR3 DNA: TGCGCCAGCAGCTTGGCGGCTAGCGGGGGGCAAGAGACCCAGTACTTC.

V usage is TRBV6-4 and J usage is TRBJ2-6, with a tentative D call TRBD1 (5 bases). The germline CDR1 and CDR2 sequences are MRHNA and SNTAGT. The CDR3 sequence is 16 residues long. The V gene lost 4 bases and the J gene lost 2 bases, with 12 bases spanning the gap. The CDR3 DNA follows: TGTGCCAGCAGTGTGGGGCCTACCACTGGGGCCAACGTCCTGACTTTC. As protein: CASSVGPTTGANVLTF.

This clone was observed a single time. V gene TRBV7-9 combines with J gene TRBJ2-7, with D perhaps matching TRBD2 (6 bases). CDR3 size: 17 residues. The germline V gene encodes CDR1 SEHNR and CDR2 FQNEAQ (reference sequence). Trimming cost V 1 base and J 3 bases, with 19 bases left between them. The CDR3 DNA is TGTGCCAGCAGCTTAGAATGGAGGGGAGGCAGTAACTACGAGCAGTACTTC. Translated: CASSLEWRGGSNYEQYF.

This clone was found once. V and J are TRBV4-1 and TRBJ1-2; D remains unclear. The V gene's germline CDR1 is MGHRA and CDR2 YSYEKL. The CDR3 loop spans 17 amino acids. The V end lost 1 base, the J end lost 0 bases, and 15 bases lay between the germline ends. The CDR3 sequence: CASSQVDMGFSNYGYTF. The CDR3 DNA sequence: TGCGCCAGCAGCCAAGTCGACATGGGTTTCTCTAACTATGGCTACACCTTC.

The chain recombines TRBV20-1 with TRBJ1-2, with a possible D match to TRBD1 (5 bases). Per the germline V gene, CDR1 is DFQATT and CDR2 is SNEGSKA (reference sequence). There are 11 residues in the CDR3. Trimming cost V 0 bases and J 12 bases, with 11 bases left between them. CDR3 sequence reads: CSAREGVVDTF. The CDR3, as DNA: TGCAGTGCTAGAGAAGGGGTGGTGGACACCTTC.

The rearrangement links TRBV28 to TRBJ2-2, with 11 bases matching TRBD1. The CDR3 is made up of 16 amino acids. CDR1 and CDR2 (germline): MDHEN, SYDVKM. Trimming cost V 4 bases and J 7 bases; bases outside gene matches: 8. The CDR3, as DNA: TGTGCCAGCAGTTCGTTGGGGACAGGGGGGTTCGGGGAGCTGTTTTTT. This gives the protein CASSSLGTGGFGELFF.

This clone was detected only once. A read error may produce the germline difference seen at one junction end. Other DNA sequences in this sample translate to the same CDR3. The genes are TRBV7-7 and TRBJ2-7; 7 nucleotides align to TRBD1. The CDR3 has 15 residues. CDR1 is SSHAT, CDR2 FNYEAQ, per germline (reference sequence). The CDR3 DNA reads as TGTGCTAGCAGCTTAGCGCCGGGACAGTCCTACGAGCAGTACTTC. It specifies CASSLAPGQSYEQYF.

The chain has TRBV3-1 (or the pseudogene TRBV3-2) and TRBJ1-1; 7 bases match TRBD1. Per the germline V gene, CDR1 is LGHDT and CDR2 is YNNKEL (reference sequence). This CDR3 has 15 residues. V was clipped by 4 bases and J by 1 base; unmatched bases: 6. The CDR3 DNA reads TGTGCCAGCAGCCGTAGGGGGCTTCGGAACACTGAAGCTTTCTTT. This codes for CASSRRGLRNTEAFF.

In regard to this clone: Other DNA sequences of this sample code for an identical CDR3. The chain is built from TRBV5-1 and TRBJ1-1, with D perhaps matching TRBD1 (6 bases). This CDR3 comprises 14 residues. Trimming took off 1 base at V and 2 bases at J, with 9 bases between the two ends. Germline V gene data show CDR1 as SGHRS and CDR2 as YFSETQ. CDR3 DNA sequence: TGCGCCAGCAGCTTGAGACAGGCCAACACTGAAGCTTTCTTT. Residues: CASSLRQANTEAFF.

This chain joins TRBV7-2 and TRBJ2-7; D is perhaps TRBD2 (6 bases). V dropped 5 bases and J dropped 3 bases, with 11 bases sitting between them. Germline assignment: CDR1 SGHTA and CDR2 FQGNSA. The CDR3 has 13 residues. The CDR3 region is CASSPVGGYEQYF. The CDR3, as DNA: TGTGCCAGCAGCCCCGTCGGGGGCTACGAGCAGTACTTC.

V and J are TRBV2 and TRBJ1-2; D gene ambiguous. The CDR3 length is 14 residues. Trimming left V 8 bases short and J 7 bases short, with 20 bases between. Germline CDR1 SNHLY, CDR2 FYNNEI. In nucleotides, the CDR3 is TGTGCCAGCCACCTAATACGGGGATTTACTGGCTACACCTTC. Its translation is CASHLIRGFTGYTF.

The V gene is TRBV30, the J gene TRBJ1-2; TRBD1 aligns across 7 bases. With 6 bases clipped from V and 3 bases from J, the junction kept 13 bases outside the gene matches. Germline V lookup: CDR1 GTSNPN, CDR2 SVGIG (reference sequence). The CDR3 loop spans 15 amino acids. Here the CDR3 reads CACPASTGRHYGYTF. The CDR3 DNA is TGTGCCTGTCCCGCCTCGACAGGGCGTCACTATGGCTACACCTTC.

The rearrangement links TRBV24-1 to TRBJ2-6; maybe TRBD2 (6 bases). Germline-derived CDR1 and CDR2 are KGHDR and SFDVKD. CDR3 length: 13 amino acids. V was trimmed by 9 bases and J by 3 bases, leaving 8 bases between them. The CDR3 coding sequence is TGTGCCACCGGGCGGGATGGGGCCAACGTCCTGACTTTC. Translating it yields CATGRDGANVLTF.

V usage is TRBV24-1 and J usage is TRBJ1-3, with no clear D. The CDR3 sequence is 12 residues long. The V end lost 7 bases, the J end lost 6 bases, and 9 bases lay between the germline ends. Germline V gene sequence: CDR1 KGHDR, CDR2 SFDVKD. The CDR3 DNA follows: TGTGCCACCAGAGACACCAAAAACACCATATATTTT. It specifies CATRDTKNTIYF.

This chain connects TRBV6-5 to TRBJ1-1; 7 nucleotides line up with TRBD1. The CDR3 length is 16 residues. The junction had 13 bases not matched to a gene; V was cut back by 4 bases and J by 5 bases. Germline V gives CDR1 MNHEY, CDR2 SVGAGI. The CDR3 reads CASSSTNPGGRTEAFF. For the CDR3, the DNA is TGTGCCAGCAGTTCCACTAATCCAGGGGGTCGGACTGAAGCTTTCTTT.

V is TRBV5-1 and J is TRBJ1-1; TRBD1 agrees at 8 bases. The CDR3 has 14 residues. The germline V gene has CDR1 SGHRS and CDR2 YFSETQ. J lost 2 bases, V lost 3 bases, and 3 bases had no gene match. CDR3 sequence: CASSSGQGNTEAFF. The CDR3 region has the DNA TGCGCCAGCAGCTCAGGACAGGGAAACACTGAAGCTTTCTTT.

J is TRBJ1-5 and V is TRBV10-2, with D maybe TRBD1 (5 bases). This CDR3 has 14 amino acids. Trimming took 3 bases from V and 3 from J, leaving 9 bases between them. The germline CDR1 and CDR2 sequences are WSHSY and SAAADI. CDR3 amino acids: CASSDRALNQPQHF. In DNA, the CDR3 is TGCGCCAGCAGTGACAGGGCCCTCAATCAGCCCCAGCATTTT.

The chain combines TRBV1 with TRBJ2-5; TRBD2, the table's D call, lacks a check against the DNA. TRBV1 is flagged as a pseudogene. This CDR3 region has 18 residues. The CDR3 region has the DNA TGCACCAGCAGCCCCCCTCGACTAGCGGGGGGGACCTCAGAGACCCAGTACTTC. This sequence encodes CTSSPPRLAGGTSETQYF.

This chain links TRBV6-2 or TRBV6-3 with TRBJ2-7, with 10 bases matching TRBD2. The ends lost 2 bases at V and 4 bases at J; junction bases unmatched: 11. The CDR3 spans 17 residues. The germline CDR1 and CDR2 sequences are MNHEY and SVGEGT. CDR3 in amino acids: CASSYRGLATSIYEQYF. Here the CDR3 DNA reads TGTGCCAGCAGTTACCGGGGACTAGCGACTTCGATTTACGAGCAGTACTTC.

The chain links TRBV12-3 or TRBV12-4 to TRBJ1-2, with unresolved D. V lost 5 bases and J 7 bases, leaving 11 bases between the germline ends. This CDR3 comprises 12 residues. CDR3 in DNA: TGTGCCAGCAGTAGGGAGTTCGGTGGCTACACCTTC. It is translated as CASSREFGGYTF.